Only a few counts were recorded for the clone carrying this T cell receptor beta chain. The read finishes 3 residues shy of the CDR3 end, and the germline J gene is used to complete it. This sample is part of a study of T cell clonality in common variable immunodeficiency. The method was immunoSEQ multiplex PCR; TCRdb's version includes in-frame clones alone and lacks a portion of them. The sample yields some 32,000 clones, without any singletons. The CDR3 contains 14 residues. Germline V gene data show CDR1 as SNHLY and CDR2 as FYNNEI. V lost 8 bases to trimming and J lost 7 bases; unmatched junction nucleotides: 11.

Input material: peripheral blood mononuclear cells. The chain is built from TRBV2 and TRBJ2-1; 7 nucleotides line up with TRBD2. This clonotype originated in a person aged 18 to 69 in good health. The covered CDR3 bases are TGTGCCAGCCTAATGAGACTAGCCGGGAATGAG. As protein: CASLMRLAGNE. The whole CDR3 sequence reads CASLMRLAGNEQFF.